Below, 9 T cell receptor beta chains from the same sample are listed, as sequenced in a study of cytomegalovirus exposure and HLA in healthy donors. In the PCR, 60 Vbeta and 13 Jbeta primers were used. Assay used: immunoSEQ multiplex PCR; TCRdb lists only in-frame clones, some missing. The table lists approximately 110,000 clones, with around 3.4% in the top ten. Sequenced: PBMCs. These receptor sequences come from a man aged 30 to 39 in good health and CMV-seronegative.

The V gene is TRBV27, the J gene TRBJ2-7; 10 bases map to TRBD2. This CDR3 region has 14 residues. Per germline, CDR1 MNHEY and CDR2 SMNVEV (reference sequence). The trim removed 10 bases at V and 0 bases at J, leaving 6 bases unmatched. The CDR3 spells CAIALAGASYEQYF. CDR3 sequence (DNA): TGTGCCATCGCTCTAGCGGGGGCCTCCTACGAGCAGTACTTC.

The V gene is TRBV9, the J gene TRBJ2-7; 10 positions match TRBD1. The junction had 12 bases not matched to a gene; V was cut back by 3 bases and J by 6 bases. CDR1 and CDR2 from the germline V gene are SGDLS and YYNGEE. This CDR3 spans 16 amino acids. Here the CDR3 reads CASSGGWDRGYGEQYF. DNA for the CDR3: TGTGCCAGCAGCGGCGGGTGGGACAGGGGTTACGGCGAGCAGTACTTC.

The chain has TRBV7-2 and TRBJ2-1; D is possibly TRBD2 (6 bases). Germline CDR1 is SGHTA and CDR2 is FQGNSA. The V end was cut by 2 bases, the J end by 1 base, with 12 bases between. The CDR3 has 16 amino acids. The CDR3 sequence is CASSLQSGVSYNEQFF. The CDR3 nucleotides read TGTGCCAGCAGCTTACAGTCGGGGGTATCCTACAATGAGCAGTTCTTC.

The CDR3 reads CASSEGTGIQPQHF. The DNA of the CDR3 is TGTGCCAGCAGTGAAGGGACAGGGATTCAGCCCCAGCATTTT. The rearrangement links TRBV6-1 to TRBJ1-5; 8 nucleotides agree with TRBD1. This CDR3 comprises 14 residues. With V trimmed by 1 base and J by 6 bases, 2 bases remained unmatched. Per the germline V gene, CDR1 is MNHNS and CDR2 is SASEGT.

The chain uses TRBV6-4 and TRBJ2-7; D remains unclear. Germline V lookup: CDR1 MRHNA, CDR2 SNTAGT. Trimming pared 3 bases from V and 7 bases from J, leaving 7 bases between. This CDR3 comprises 11 residues. CDR3 residues: CASSEHREQYF. CDR3 sequence (DNA): TGTGCCAGCAGTGAACACCGAGAGCAGTACTTC.

This chain links TRBV2 with TRBJ2-5; D may be TRBD1 (6 bases). The J call may be mistaken, given a closer DNA end match to TRBJ2-7. The length of the CDR3 is 11 residues. Germline loops: CDR1 SNHLY, CDR2 FYNNEI. The CDR3 spells CASGTGTEQYF. CDR3 bases: TGTGCCAGCGGTACAGGGACCGAGCAGTACTTC.

The chain combines TRBV11-3 with TRBJ1-1; weak D call: TRBD1 (6 bases). V was clipped by 2 bases and J by 1 base, with 11 bases between them. The CDR3 is made up of 15 amino acids. Germline CDR1 and CDR2: SGHNT and YENEEA. This chain's CDR3 is CASSLRAGANTEAFF. The CDR3 DNA follows: TGTGCCAGCAGCTTAAGAGCGGGGGCGAACACTGAAGCTTTCTTT. The full variable domain, its missing parts supplied by reference TRBV11-3 and TRBJ1-1, is EAGVVQSPRYKIIEKKQPVAFWCNPISGHNTLYWYLQNLGQGPELLIRYENEEAVDDSQLPKDRFSAERLKGVDSTLKIQPAELGDSAVYLCASSLRAGANTEAFFGQGTRLTVV.

This rearrangement joins TRBV2 to TRBJ2-2; 7 bases line up with TRBD1. Per germline, CDR1 SNHLY and CDR2 FYNNEI. V lost 7 bases, J lost 1 base, and 3 bases stayed unmatched. CDR3 length equals 14 residues. This CDR3 reads CASTGQMNTGELFF. The CDR3 coding sequence is TGTGCCAGCACGGGACAGATGAACACCGGGGAGCTGTTTTTT.

The rearrangement links TRBV13 to TRBJ2-3; perhaps TRBD2 as D (5 bases). The germline V gene encodes CDR1 PRHDT and CDR2 FYEKMQ (reference sequence). The CDR3 has 15 amino acids. V was cut by 5 bases and J by 2 bases, with 14 bases left in between. The CDR3 is CASSPGSSVTDTQYF. The CDR3 nucleotides are TGTGCCAGCAGCCCGGGGAGCTCGGTCACAGATACGCAGTATTTT.